What follows is one T cell receptor (beta chain) and its context. This entry belongs to a study of PD-L1 blockade in urothelial cancer. Across the study: Of about 30 patients, almost 26 were males with bladder-origin urothelial cancer. At 3 weeks (second dose) and 6 weeks after starting treatment, blood was analyzed.

Sample time point: pretreatment peripheral blood. Sampling of each patient yielded between 1 and 8 specimens, collected pretreatment and on-treatment. This CDR3 contains 14 residues. V lost 3 bases and J 4 bases, leaving 12 bases between the germline ends. Germline V gives CDR1 MDHEN, CDR2 SYDVKM. Generated by immunoSEQ multiplex PCR, the TCRdb table keeps only in-frame clones and is missing some. Of 55,000 to 75,000 clones in the sample, roughly four fifths are singletons; the top ten hold 1.5% to 2%. This clonotype was sampled from a man aged 70-80 years with urothelial cancer. The chain employs TRBV28 and TRBJ1-2; D is possibly TRBD1 (5 bases). The input for sequencing was PBMCs, taken around atezolizumab (anti-PD-L1) treatment. The CDR3 is CASSLIDSLYGYTF. CDR3 coding DNA: TGTGCCAGCAGTTTGATCGACAGCCTCTATGGCTACACCTTC.